A single sample gave rise to the 5 T cell receptor beta chains below, sequenced in a study of T cell responses to AZD1222 COVID-19 vaccine. Sequencing was performed with immunoSEQ multiplex PCR; in TCRdb, only in-frame clones are kept and a portion is missing. The profile shows roughly 160,000 clones, around 94% of them singletons. The sequences come from peripheral blood, collected on day 0 of AZD1222 vaccination. Receptors originate from an adult in good health.

The chain joins TRBV6-5 to TRBJ2-7; D remains unclear. The V gene lost 4 bases and the J gene lost 2 bases, with 12 bases spanning the gap. Per the germline V gene, CDR1 is MNHEY and CDR2 is SVGAGI. The CDR3 sequence is 14 residues long. The CDR3 protein is CASSWNRIPYEQYF. The DNA of the CDR3 is TGTGCCAGCAGTTGGAACCGGATTCCCTACGAGCAGTACTTC.

The chain combines TRBV11-3 with TRBJ2-1; TRBD2 aligns across 11 bases. The CDR3 consists of 15 residues. Germline values: CDR1 SGHNT, CDR2 YENEEA. Trimming removed 1 base from V and 7 bases from J; junction bases left unmatched: 3. DNA for the CDR3: TGTGCCAGCAGCTTAGGTACTAGCGGGAGTAATGAGCAGTTCTTC. Amino acids: CASSLGTSGSNEQFF.

The chain recombines TRBV5-1 with TRBJ2-3; 12 bases map to TRBD2. The CDR3 runs to 16 residues. Germline CDR1 is SGHRS and CDR2 is YFSETQ. The V segment lost 1 base and the J segment 5 bases; nucleotides outside the gene matches: 5. The CDR3 DNA reads as TGCGCCAGCAGCTTGCCCGCTAGCGGGAGGGGAGATACGCAGTATTTT. Encoded protein: CASSLPASGRGDTQYF.

The rearrangement links TRBV3-1 (or the pseudogene TRBV3-2) to TRBJ1-1; D not resolved. Germline V CDR1 and CDR2: LGHDT, YNNKEL (reference sequence). The V gene lost 4 bases and the J gene lost 4 bases, with 10 bases spanning the gap. This CDR3 region has 13 residues. The CDR3 coding sequence is TGTGCCAGCAGCCCCCAATTGACCACTGAAGCTTTCTTT. Its translation: CASSPQLTTEAFF.

The chain employs TRBV19 and TRBJ1-1; D perhaps matches TRBD1 (5 bases). Deletions cut 6 bases from V and 5 bases from J, with 13 bases between. Germline V gene data show CDR1 as LNHDA and CDR2 as SQIVND (reference sequence). The CDR3 is 13 residues long. CDR3 protein: CASSSGGRTEAFF. As DNA, the CDR3 is TGTGCCAGTAGCTCCGGGGGTCGGACTGAAGCTTTCTTT.